These 20 T cell receptor beta chains were all obtained from the same sample, sequenced in a study of naive and memory T cell subsets (dated by TCRdb to about 2017). The receptor library was made with UMI-ligation and nested PCR. The instrument given in TCRdb is Illumina MiSeq. The beta constant-region primer consisted of an equimolar mixture of two oligonucleotides that together covered TRBC1 and TRBC2. TCRdb reprocessing: public reads trimmed at Q25 with fastp, clones called with MiXCR, in-frame beta chains kept. Each record represents a unique CDR3 protein, reported with the most common genes and DNA among its rows. Here the sample has under 150,000 distinct CDR3 sequences; around 15% occur a single time. The top ten hold roughly 0.14% of the sample. The material sequenced was naive CD4+ T cells from blood. The meaning of the sample's cell subset or site label: naive T cells, CD45RA high CD27+. The receptors come from a human donor in good health.

The V and J genes are TRBV27 and TRBJ1-1; 7 nucleotides agree with TRBD1. Germline V gene lookup returns CDR1 MNHEY and CDR2 SMNVEV (reference sequence). The CDR3 length is 13 residues. Unmatched junction bases numbered 5, after V lost 5 bases and J lost 5 bases. The CDR3 region is CASSPNRGTEAFF. The CDR3 bases are TGTGCCAGCAGTCCGAACAGGGGAACTGAAGCTTTCTTT.

The rearrangement links TRBV30 to TRBJ1-3, with D perhaps TRBD1 (6 bases). This CDR3 spans 14 amino acids. Germline V gives CDR1 GTSNPN, CDR2 SVGIG (reference sequence). V lost 3 bases to trimming and J lost 0 bases, with 9 bases between them. CDR3 sequence reads: CAWRTDSSGNTIYF. CDR3 nucleotides: TGTGCCTGGAGGACGGACAGCTCTGGAAACACCATATATTTT. Full variable domain (outside the CDR3, taken from reference TRBV30 and TRBJ1-3): SQTIHQWPATLVQPVGSPLSLECTVEGTSNPNLYWYRQAAGRGLQLLFYSVGIGQISSEVPQNLSASRPQDRQFILSSKKLLLSDSGFYLCAWRTDSSGNTIYFGEGSWLTVV.

The chain uses TRBV6-2 or TRBV6-3 and TRBJ1-5, with D tentatively TRBD1 (5 bases). The V gene's germline CDR1 is MNHEY and CDR2 SVGEGT. CDR3 length: 13 residues. The V end lost 2 bases, the J end lost 9 bases, and 11 bases lay between the germline ends. The CDR3, as DNA: TGTGCCAGCAGTTACCGCCCTGGGGGGCCCCAGCATTTT. Translated: CASSYRPGGPQHF.

The rearrangement links TRBV4-3 to TRBJ2-5, with a weak D call TRBD2 (5 bases). CDR3 length: 15 residues. The germline V gene has CDR1 LGHNA and CDR2 YSLEER. The ends were cut back, 0 bases at V and 3 bases at J, with 11 bases in the middle. The CDR3 nucleotides are TGCGCCAGCAGCCAAGAAACTAGTCGGGAAGAGACCCAGTACTTC. Its translation is CASSQETSREETQYF.

This clonotype was counted between two and nine times. The chain employs TRBV10-3 and TRBJ1-5; D is perhaps TRBD1 (5 bases). CDR3 length equals 14 residues. Trimming removed 5 bases at V and 3 bases at J, with 11 bases between. The germline gives CDR1 ENHRY, CDR2 SYGVKD. This CDR3 reads CAISTGTDNQPQHF. Here the CDR3 DNA reads TGTGCCATCAGTACCGGGACCGACAATCAGCCCCAGCATTTT.

The chain couples TRBV6-2 or TRBV6-3 to TRBJ1-1; D possibly corresponds to TRBD1 (6 bases). The germline V and J ends were trimmed by 0 bases and 1 base, with 9 bases remaining between them. This CDR3 comprises 15 residues. The V gene's germline CDR1 is MNHEY and CDR2 SVGEGT. The CDR3 loop is CASSYSDRRNTEAFF. In DNA, the CDR3 is TGTGCCAGCAGTTACTCGGACAGACGGAACACTGAAGCTTTCTTT.

Ten or more counts support this clonotype. J is TRBJ2-7 and V is TRBV12-3 or TRBV12-4; D ambiguous. Trimming removed 5 bases from V and 4 bases from J, with 12 bases in between. The CDR3 is 13 residues long. CDR3 DNA sequence: TGTGCCAGCAGTATTGCAGTCCAATACGAGCAGTACTTC. It codes for CASSIAVQYEQYF.

In this sample, this clonotype turned up a few times. The chain couples TRBV14 to TRBJ1-4; D is perhaps TRBD1 (6 bases). V lost 0 bases, J lost 5 bases, and 7 bases lay in between. The germline CDR1 and CDR2 sequences are SGHDN and FVKESK. This CDR3 spans 14 amino acids. CDR3 nucleotides: TGTGCCAGCAGCCAAGATAGGGGGAATGAAAAACTGTTTTTT. Protein sequence: CASSQDRGNEKLFF.

In this sample, this clonotype turned up a few times. The rearrangement links TRBV7-6 to TRBJ2-1; D not resolved. The length of the CDR3 is 16 residues. V was trimmed by 6 bases and J by 0 bases, leaving 15 bases between them. From germline, CDR1 is SGHVS and CDR2 FNYEAQ. The CDR3 sequence: CASRQEPGVSYNEQFF. Here the CDR3 DNA reads TGTGCCAGCAGACAAGAGCCAGGTGTCTCCTACAATGAGCAGTTCTTC.

The V call is TRBV3-1, the J call TRBJ2-1, with 11 bases aligning to TRBD2. Germline-derived CDR1 and CDR2 are LGHDT and YNNKEL (reference sequence). The CDR3 length is 16 residues. The V gene end was trimmed by 1 base and the J gene end by 8 bases; junction bases not matched to a gene: 7. The CDR3, as DNA: TGTGCCAGCAGCCAAGCGGGCCTAGCGGGAGGCTATGAGCAGTTCTTC. It translates to CASSQAGLAGGYEQFF.

This clonotype was found once. The chain employs TRBV18 and TRBJ2-1; TRBD2 aligns across 13 bases. CDR3 size: 16 residues. The J segment lost 3 bases and the V segment lost 7 bases, leaving 6 bases of the junction unmatched. The germline gives CDR1 KGHSH, CDR2 LQKENI. CDR3 nucleotides: TGTGCCAGCTTATCCGGGACTAGCGGGAACTACAATGAGCAGTTCTTC. This encodes CASLSGTSGNYNEQFF.

This clonotype was detected a few times. The chain couples TRBV7-2 to TRBJ2-7, with D maybe TRBD1 (6 bases). With 3 bases removed from V and 0 bases from J, the gap between germline ends came to 21 bases. Germline CDR1 is SGHTA and CDR2 is FQGNSA. The CDR3 spans 18 residues. CDR3 nucleotide sequence: TGTGCCAGCAGCTTTGGGTTTTCGGACAGTCTTGACTCCTACGAGCAGTACTTC. Residues: CASSFGFSDSLDSYEQYF.

This clonotype was picked up a small number of times. This chain links TRBV5-1 with TRBJ2-2; D gene unclear. Trimming removed 4 bases from V and 0 bases from J, with 13 bases in between. This CDR3 comprises 16 residues. Per germline, CDR1 SGHRS and CDR2 YFSETQ. Written as DNA, the CDR3 is TGCGCCAGCAGCCTTTCGGCTTTTTCGAACACCGGGGAGCTGTTTTTT. Residues: CASSLSAFSNTGELFF.

This clonotype was recorded a few times. This sequence joins TRBV29-1 and TRBJ1-1; D possibly corresponds to TRBD1 (5 bases). The V end was cut by 7 bases, the J end by 2 bases, with 8 bases between. The V gene's germline CDR1 is SQVTM and CDR2 ANQGSEA. The length of the CDR3 is 11 residues. The chain's CDR3 is CSGRVNTEAFF. Here the CDR3 DNA reads TGCAGCGGCAGGGTCAACACTGAAGCTTTCTTT.

The genes are TRBV5-1 and TRBJ2-1; D perhaps matches TRBD2 (6 bases). This CDR3 comprises 15 residues. CDR1 SGHRS and CDR2 YFSETQ come from the germline V gene. The ends were cut back, 3 bases at V and 4 bases at J, with 14 bases in the middle. The CDR3 reads CASSSDRENYNEQFF. The CDR3 DNA is TGCGCCAGCAGCTCTGACCGGGAGAATTACAATGAGCAGTTCTTC.

The gene calls are TRBV23-1 and TRBJ2-1; 9 positions match TRBD2. TRBV23-1 is an ORF, and what it does is uncertain. The length of the CDR3 is 16 residues. Germline trimming cut 2 bases from V and 0 bases from J; bases unmatched to any gene: 2. The CDR3 reads CASSQRLADSYNEQFF. CDR3 coding DNA: TGCGCCAGCAGTCAAAGACTAGCGGACTCCTACAATGAGCAGTTCTTC.

This clonotype occurred a few times. The genes are TRBV11-3 and TRBJ2-7, with D tentatively TRBD2 (6 bases). Deletions cut 3 bases from V and 3 bases from J, with 24 bases between. Germline loops: CDR1 SGHNT, CDR2 YENEEA. The CDR3 length is 18 residues. This chain's CDR3 is CASSLGGVEHGPNYEQYF. As DNA, the CDR3 is TGTGCCAGCAGCTTGGGGGGTGTCGAGCACGGACCAAACTACGAGCAGTACTTC. The full variable domain, completed using reference TRBV11-3 and TRBJ2-7, is EAGVVQSPRYKIIEKKQPVAFWCNPISGHNTLYWYLQNLGQGPELLIRYENEEAVDDSQLPKDRFSAERLKGVDSTLKIQPAELGDSAVYLCASSLGGVEHGPNYEQYFGPGTRLTVT.

J is TRBJ2-7 and V is TRBV6-2 or TRBV6-3, with D perhaps assigned TRBD1 or TRBD2 (5 bases each). The CDR3 sequence is 14 residues long. The germline CDR1 and CDR2 sequences are MNHEY and SVGEGT. Trimming took 5 bases from V and 9 from J, leaving 20 bases between them. CDR3 in amino acids: CASSQPGPAPGQYF. CDR3 sequence (DNA): TGTGCCAGCAGTCAACCGGGACCTGCGCCCGGGCAGTACTTC.

This clonotype was observed a single time. V is TRBV24-1 and J is TRBJ2-3, with a possible D match to TRBD2 (5 bases). The germline V and J ends were trimmed by 4 bases and 9 bases, with 10 bases remaining between them. Looked up from germline, CDR1 is KGHDR and CDR2 is SFDVKD. The CDR3 runs 12 residues. The CDR3 DNA is TGTGCCACCAGTGAGTCTAGCTTAACGCAGTATTTT. Translated, it gives CATSESSLTQYF.

In this sample, this clonotype turned up many times. This chain joins TRBV29-1 and TRBJ2-1, with 9 bases matching TRBD2. Germline V gene lookup returns CDR1 SQVTM and CDR2 ANQGSEA. The length of the CDR3 is 17 residues. Unmatched junction bases numbered 17, after V lost 5 bases and J lost 6 bases. The CDR3, as DNA: TGCAGCGTTCAAAGGATGTCAGCGGGAGGCGACGGCAATGAGCAGTTCTTC. Protein sequence: CSVQRMSAGGDGNEQFF.